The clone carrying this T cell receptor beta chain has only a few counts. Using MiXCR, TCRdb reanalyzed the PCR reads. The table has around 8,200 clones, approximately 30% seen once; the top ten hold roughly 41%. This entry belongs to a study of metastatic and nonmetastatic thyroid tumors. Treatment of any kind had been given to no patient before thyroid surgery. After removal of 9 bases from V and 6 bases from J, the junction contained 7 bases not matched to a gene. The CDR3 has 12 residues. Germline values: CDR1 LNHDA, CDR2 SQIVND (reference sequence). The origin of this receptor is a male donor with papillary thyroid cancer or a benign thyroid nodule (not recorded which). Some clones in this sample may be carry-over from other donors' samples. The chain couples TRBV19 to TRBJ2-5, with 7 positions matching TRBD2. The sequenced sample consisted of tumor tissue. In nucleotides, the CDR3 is TGTGCCAGACCAGCGCGGGGGAAGACCCAGTACTTC. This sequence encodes CARPARGKTQYF. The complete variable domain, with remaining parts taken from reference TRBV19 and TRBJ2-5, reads DGGITQSPKYLFRKEGQNVTLSCEQNLNHDAMYWYRQDPGQGLRLIYYSQIVNDFQKGDIAEGYSVSREKKESFPLTVTSAQKNPTAFYLCARPARGKTQYFGPGTRLLVL.